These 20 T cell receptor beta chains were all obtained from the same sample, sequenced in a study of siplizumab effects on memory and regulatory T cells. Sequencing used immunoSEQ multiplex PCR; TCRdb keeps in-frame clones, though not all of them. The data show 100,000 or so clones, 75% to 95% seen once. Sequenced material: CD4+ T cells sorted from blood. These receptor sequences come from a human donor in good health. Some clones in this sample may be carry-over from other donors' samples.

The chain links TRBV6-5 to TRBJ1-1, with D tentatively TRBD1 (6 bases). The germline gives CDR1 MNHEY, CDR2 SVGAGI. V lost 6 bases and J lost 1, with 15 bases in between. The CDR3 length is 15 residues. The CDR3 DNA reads TGTGCCAGCAGCCGAGATCGGACAGCGAACACTGAAGCTTTCTTT. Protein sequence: CASSRDRTANTEAFF.

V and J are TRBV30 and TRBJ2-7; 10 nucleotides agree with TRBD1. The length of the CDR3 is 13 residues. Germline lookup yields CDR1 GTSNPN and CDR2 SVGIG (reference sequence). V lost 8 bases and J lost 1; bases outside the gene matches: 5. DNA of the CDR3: TGTGCCGCCCGGGACAGGGGTTCCTACGAGCAGTACTTC. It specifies CAARDRGSYEQYF. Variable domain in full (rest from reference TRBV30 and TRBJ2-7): SQTIHQWPATLVQPVGSPLSLECTVEGTSNPNLYWYRQAAGRGLQLLFYSVGIGQISSEVPQNLSASRPQDRQFILSSKKLLLSDSGFYLCAARDRGSYEQYFGPGTRLTVT.

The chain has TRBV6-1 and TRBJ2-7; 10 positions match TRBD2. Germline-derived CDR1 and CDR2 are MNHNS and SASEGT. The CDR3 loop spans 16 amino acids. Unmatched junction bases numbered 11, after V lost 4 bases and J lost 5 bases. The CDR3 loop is CASSVLAGVTPHEQYF. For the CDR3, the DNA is TGTGCCAGCAGTGTCCTAGCGGGAGTCACCCCTCACGAGCAGTACTTC.

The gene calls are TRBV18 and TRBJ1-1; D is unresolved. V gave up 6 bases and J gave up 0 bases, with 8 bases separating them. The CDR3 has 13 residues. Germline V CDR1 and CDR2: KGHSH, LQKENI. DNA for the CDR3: TGTGCCAGCTCCCTCGACATGAACACTGAAGCTTTCTTT. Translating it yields CASSLDMNTEAFF.

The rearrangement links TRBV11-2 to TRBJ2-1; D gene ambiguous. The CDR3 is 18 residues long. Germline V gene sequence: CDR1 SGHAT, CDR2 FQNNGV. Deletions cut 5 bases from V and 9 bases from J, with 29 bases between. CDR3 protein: CASSPQGVRSLRAGEQFF. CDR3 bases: TGTGCCAGCAGCCCCCAAGGCGTCCGGAGCCTTAGGGCTGGTGAGCAGTTCTTC.

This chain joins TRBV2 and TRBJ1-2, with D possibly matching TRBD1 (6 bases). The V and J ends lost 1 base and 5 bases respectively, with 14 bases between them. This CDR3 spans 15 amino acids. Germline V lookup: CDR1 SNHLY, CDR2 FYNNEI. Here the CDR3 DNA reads TGTGCCAGCAGTGAAGGGGGGCGCGAGGGGTATGGCTACACCTTC. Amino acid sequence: CASSEGGREGYGYTF.

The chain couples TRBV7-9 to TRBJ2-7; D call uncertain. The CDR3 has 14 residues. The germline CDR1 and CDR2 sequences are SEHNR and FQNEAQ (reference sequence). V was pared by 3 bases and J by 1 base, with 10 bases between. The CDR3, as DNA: TGTGCCAGCAGCTTCCCAGGAAAGTCCTACGAGCAGTACTTC. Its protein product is CASSFPGKSYEQYF.

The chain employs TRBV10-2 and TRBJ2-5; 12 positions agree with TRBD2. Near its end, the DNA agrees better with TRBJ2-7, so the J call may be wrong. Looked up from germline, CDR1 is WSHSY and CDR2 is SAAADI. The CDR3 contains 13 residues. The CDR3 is CASRTSGGYEQYF. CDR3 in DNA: TGCGCCAGCAGGACTAGCGGGGGATACGAGCAGTACTTC.

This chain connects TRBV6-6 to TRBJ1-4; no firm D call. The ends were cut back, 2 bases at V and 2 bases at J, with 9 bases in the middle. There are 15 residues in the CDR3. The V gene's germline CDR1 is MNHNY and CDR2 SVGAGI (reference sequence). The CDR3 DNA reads TGTGCCAGCAGTTACCTTCAGGTTACTAATGAAAAACTGTTTTTT. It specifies CASSYLQVTNEKLFF.

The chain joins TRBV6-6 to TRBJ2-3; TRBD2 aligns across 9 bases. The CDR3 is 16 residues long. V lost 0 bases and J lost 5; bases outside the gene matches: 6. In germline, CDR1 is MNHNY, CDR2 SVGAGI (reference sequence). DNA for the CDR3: TGTGCCAGCAGTTACTCGAAAGCGGGAGGTCTAGATACGCAGTATTTT. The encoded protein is CASSYSKAGGLDTQYF.

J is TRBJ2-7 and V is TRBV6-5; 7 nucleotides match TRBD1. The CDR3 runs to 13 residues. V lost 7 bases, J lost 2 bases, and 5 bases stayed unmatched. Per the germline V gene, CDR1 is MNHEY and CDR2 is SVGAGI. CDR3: CASKVGTAYEQYF. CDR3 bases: TGTGCCAGCAAGGTGGGGACAGCCTACGAGCAGTACTTC.

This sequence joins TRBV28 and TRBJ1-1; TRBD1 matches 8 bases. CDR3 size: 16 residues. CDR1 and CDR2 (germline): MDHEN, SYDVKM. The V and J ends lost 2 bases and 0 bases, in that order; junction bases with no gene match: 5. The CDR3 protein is CASSLDDRGMNTEAFF. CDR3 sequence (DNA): TGTGCCAGCAGTTTAGACGACAGGGGAATGAACACTGAAGCTTTCTTT.

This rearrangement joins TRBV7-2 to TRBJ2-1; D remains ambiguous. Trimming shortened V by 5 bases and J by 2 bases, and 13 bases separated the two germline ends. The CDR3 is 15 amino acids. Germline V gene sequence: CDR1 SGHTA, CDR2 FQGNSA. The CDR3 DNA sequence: TGTGCCAGCAGCCAATATGACCGGGCCTACAATGAGCAGTTCTTC. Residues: CASSQYDRAYNEQFF.

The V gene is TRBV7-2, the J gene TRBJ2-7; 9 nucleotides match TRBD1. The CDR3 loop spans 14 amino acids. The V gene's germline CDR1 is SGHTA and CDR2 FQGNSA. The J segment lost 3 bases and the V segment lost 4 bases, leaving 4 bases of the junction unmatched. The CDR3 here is CASSWGQGLYEQYF. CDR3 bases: TGTGCCAGCAGCTGGGGACAGGGTCTCTACGAGCAGTACTTC.

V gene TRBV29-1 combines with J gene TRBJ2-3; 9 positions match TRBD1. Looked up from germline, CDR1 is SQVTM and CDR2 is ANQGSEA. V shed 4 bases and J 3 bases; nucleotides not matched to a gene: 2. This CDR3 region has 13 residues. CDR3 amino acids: CSVADRGTDTQYF. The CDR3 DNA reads TGCAGCGTTGCGGACAGGGGAACAGATACGCAGTATTTT.

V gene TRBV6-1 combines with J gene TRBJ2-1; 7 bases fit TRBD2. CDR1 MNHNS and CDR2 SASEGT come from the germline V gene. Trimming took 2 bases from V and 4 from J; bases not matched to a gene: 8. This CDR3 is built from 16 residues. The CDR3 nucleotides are TGTGCCAGCAGTGAATTCCGGGGGACTAAGTACAATGAGCAGTTCTTC. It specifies CASSEFRGTKYNEQFF.

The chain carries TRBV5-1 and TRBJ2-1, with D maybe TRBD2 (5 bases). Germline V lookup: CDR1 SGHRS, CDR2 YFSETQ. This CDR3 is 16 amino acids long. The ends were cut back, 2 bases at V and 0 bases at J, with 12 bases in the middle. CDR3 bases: TGCGCCAGCAGCTTAGGAGGTCTCTCCTCCTACAATGAGCAGTTCTTC. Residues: CASSLGGLSSYNEQFF.

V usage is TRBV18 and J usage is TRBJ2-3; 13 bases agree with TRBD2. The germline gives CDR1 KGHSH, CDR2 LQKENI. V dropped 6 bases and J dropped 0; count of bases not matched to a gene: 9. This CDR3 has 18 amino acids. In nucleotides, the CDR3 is TGTGCCAGCTCGCAGTACCCGGGACTAGCGGGGAGCACAGATACGCAGTATTTT. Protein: CASSQYPGLAGSTDTQYF.

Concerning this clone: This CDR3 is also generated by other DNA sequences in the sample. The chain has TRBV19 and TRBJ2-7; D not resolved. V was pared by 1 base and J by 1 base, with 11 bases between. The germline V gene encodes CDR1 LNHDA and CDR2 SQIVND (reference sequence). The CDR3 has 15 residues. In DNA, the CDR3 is TGTGCCAGTAGTATAGTTGGGGAAGTATCCTACGAGCAGTACTTC. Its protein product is CASSIVGEVSYEQYF.

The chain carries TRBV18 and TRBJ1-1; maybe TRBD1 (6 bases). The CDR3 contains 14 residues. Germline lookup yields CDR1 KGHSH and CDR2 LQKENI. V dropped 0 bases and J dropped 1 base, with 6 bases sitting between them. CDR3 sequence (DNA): TGTGCCAGCTCACCACCGACAGGGAACACTGAAGCTTTCTTT. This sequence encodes CASSPPTGNTEAFF.